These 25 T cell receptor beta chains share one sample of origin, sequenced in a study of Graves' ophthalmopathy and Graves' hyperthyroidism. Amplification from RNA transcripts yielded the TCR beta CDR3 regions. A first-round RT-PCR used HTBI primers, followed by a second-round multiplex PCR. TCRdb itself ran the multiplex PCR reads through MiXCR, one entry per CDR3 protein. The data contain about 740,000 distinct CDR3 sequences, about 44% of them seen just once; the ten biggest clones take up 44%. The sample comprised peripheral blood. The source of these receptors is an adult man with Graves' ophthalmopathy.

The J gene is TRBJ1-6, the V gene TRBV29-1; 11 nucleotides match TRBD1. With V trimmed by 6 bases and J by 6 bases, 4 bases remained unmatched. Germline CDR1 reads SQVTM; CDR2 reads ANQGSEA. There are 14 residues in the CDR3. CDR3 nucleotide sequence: TGCAGCGTGGGGACAGGGGGTATTAATTCACCCCTCCACTTT. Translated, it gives CSVGTGGINSPLHF.

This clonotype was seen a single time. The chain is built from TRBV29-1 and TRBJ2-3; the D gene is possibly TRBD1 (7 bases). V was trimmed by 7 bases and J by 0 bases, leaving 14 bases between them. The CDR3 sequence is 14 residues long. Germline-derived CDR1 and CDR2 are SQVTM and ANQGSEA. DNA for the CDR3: TGCAGCGCGGAGGGGGCGGGAAGCACAGATACGCAGTATTTT. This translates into CSAEGAGSTDTQYF.

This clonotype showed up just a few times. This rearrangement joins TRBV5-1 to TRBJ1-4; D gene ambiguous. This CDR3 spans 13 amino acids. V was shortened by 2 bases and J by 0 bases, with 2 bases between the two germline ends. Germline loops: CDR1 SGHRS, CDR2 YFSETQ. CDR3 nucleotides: TGCGCCAGCAGCTTTTCAACTAATGAAAAACTGTTTTTT. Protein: CASSFSTNEKLFF.

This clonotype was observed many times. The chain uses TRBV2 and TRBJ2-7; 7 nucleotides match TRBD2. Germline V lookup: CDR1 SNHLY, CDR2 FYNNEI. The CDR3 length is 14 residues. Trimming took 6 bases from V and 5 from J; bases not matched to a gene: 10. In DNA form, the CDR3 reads TGTGCCAGCAGCAGCGGGGAGGGGTCAAACGAGCAGTACTTC. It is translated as CASSSGEGSNEQYF. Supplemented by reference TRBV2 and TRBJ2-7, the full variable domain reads EPEVTQTPSHQVTQMGQEVILRCVPISNHLYFYWYRQILGQKVEFLVSFYNNEISEKSEIFDDQFSVERPDGSNFTLKIRSTKLEDSAMYFCASSSGEGSNEQYFGPGTRLTVT.

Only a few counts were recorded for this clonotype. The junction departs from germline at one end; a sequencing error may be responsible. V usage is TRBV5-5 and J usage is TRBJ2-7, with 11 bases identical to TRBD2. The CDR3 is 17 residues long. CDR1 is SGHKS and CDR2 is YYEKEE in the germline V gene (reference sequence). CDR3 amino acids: CASSQTRELAGAYEQYF. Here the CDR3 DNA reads TGCGCCAGCAGCCAAACGCGAGAACTAGCGGGAGCCTACGAGCAGTACTTC.

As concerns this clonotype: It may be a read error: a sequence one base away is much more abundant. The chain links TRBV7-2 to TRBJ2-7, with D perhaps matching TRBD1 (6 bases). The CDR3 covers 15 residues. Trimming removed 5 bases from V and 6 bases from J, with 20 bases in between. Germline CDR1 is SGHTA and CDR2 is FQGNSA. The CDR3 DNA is TGTGCCAGCAGCCACGGGTTAGGGGGTACCTCCGAGCAGTACTTC. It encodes CASSHGLGGTSEQYF. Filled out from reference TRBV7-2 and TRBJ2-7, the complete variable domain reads GAGVSQSPSNKVTEKGKDVELRCDPISGHTALYWYRQSLGQGLEFLIYFQGNSAPDKSGLPSDRFSAERTGGSVSTLTIQRTQQEDSAVYLCASSHGLGGTSEQYFGPGTRLTVT.

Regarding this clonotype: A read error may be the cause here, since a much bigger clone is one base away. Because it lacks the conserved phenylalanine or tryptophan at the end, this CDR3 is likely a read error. CDR3 residues: CASRSGQGRTEAFS. Here the CDR3 DNA reads TGTGCCAGCAGATCTGGACAGGGGAGAACTGAAGCTTTCTCT. The V call is TRBV2, the J call TRBJ1-1; 9 bases align to TRBD1. The trim removed 6 bases at V and 5 bases at J, leaving 7 bases unmatched. The CDR3 is 14 residues long. CDR1 is SNHLY, CDR2 FYNNEI, per germline.

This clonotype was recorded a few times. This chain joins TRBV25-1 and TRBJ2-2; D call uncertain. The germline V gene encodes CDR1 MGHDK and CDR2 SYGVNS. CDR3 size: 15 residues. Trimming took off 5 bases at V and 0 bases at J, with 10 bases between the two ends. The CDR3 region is CASSLRRTNTGELFF. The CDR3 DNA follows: TGTGCCAGCAGTTTAAGACGGACGAACACCGGGGAGCTGTTTTTT.

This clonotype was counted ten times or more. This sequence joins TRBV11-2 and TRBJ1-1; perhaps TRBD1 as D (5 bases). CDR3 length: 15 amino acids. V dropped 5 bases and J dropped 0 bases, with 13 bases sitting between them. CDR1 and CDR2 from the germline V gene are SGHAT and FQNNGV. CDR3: CASSPNRGVNTEAFF. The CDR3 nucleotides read TGTGCCAGCAGCCCCAACCGGGGGGTGAACACTGAAGCTTTCTTT.

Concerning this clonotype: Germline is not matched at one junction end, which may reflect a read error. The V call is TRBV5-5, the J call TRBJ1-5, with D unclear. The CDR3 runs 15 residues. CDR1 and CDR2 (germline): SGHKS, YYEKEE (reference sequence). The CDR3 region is CASSLVTSRHQPQHF. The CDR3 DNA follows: TGTGCTAGCAGCTTGGTCACCTCTAGGCATCAGCCCCAGCATTTT. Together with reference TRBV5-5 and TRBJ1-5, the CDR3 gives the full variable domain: DAGVTQSPTHLIKTRGQQVTLRCSPISGHKSVSWYQQVLGQGPQFIFQYYEKEERGRGNFPDRFSARQFPNYSSELNVNALLLGDSALYLCASSLVTSRHQPQHFGDGTRLSIL.

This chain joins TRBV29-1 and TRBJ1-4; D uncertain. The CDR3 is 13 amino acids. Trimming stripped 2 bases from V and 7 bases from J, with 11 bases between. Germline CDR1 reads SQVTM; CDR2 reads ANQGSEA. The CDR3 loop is CSVEQITAEKLFF. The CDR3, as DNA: TGCAGCGTTGAACAGATAACAGCTGAAAAACTGTTTTTT. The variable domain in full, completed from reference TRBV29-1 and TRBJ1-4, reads SAVISQKPSRDICQRGTSLTIQCQVDSQVTMMFWYRQQPGQSLTLIATANQGSEATYESGFVIDKFPISRPNLTFSTLTVSNMSPEDSSIYLCSVEQITAEKLFFGSGTQLSVL.

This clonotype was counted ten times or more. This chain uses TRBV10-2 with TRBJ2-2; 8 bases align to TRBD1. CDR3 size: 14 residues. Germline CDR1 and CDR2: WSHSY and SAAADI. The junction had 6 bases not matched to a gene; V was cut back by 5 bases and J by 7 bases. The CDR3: CASSPDRGHGELFF. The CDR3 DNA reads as TGCGCCAGCAGTCCTGACAGGGGTCACGGGGAGCTGTTTTTT.

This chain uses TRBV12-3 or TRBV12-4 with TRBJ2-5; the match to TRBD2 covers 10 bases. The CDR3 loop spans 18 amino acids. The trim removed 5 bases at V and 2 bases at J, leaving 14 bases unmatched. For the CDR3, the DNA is TGTGCCAGCAGTCCCGGCCTAACTAGCGGGGCTGTACAAGAGACCCAGTACTTC. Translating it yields CASSPGLTSGAVQETQYF.

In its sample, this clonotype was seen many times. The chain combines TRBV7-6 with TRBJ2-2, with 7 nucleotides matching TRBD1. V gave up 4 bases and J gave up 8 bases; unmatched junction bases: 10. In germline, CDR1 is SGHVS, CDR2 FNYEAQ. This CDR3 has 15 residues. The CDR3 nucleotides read TGTGCCAGCAGCTCTCCAGGGACAGCTTCAGGGGAGCTGTTTTTT. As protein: CASSSPGTASGELFF.

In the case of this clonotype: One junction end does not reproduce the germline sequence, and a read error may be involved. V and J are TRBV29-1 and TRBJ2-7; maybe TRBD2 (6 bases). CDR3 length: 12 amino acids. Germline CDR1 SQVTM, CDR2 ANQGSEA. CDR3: CRVGRRANAQYF. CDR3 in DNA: TGCAGAGTTGGTAGGAGGGCCAACGCGCAGTACTTC.

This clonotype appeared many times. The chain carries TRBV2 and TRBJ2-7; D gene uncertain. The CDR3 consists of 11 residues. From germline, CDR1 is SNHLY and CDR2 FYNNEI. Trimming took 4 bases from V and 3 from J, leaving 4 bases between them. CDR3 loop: CASSANYEQYF. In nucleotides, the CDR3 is TGTGCCAGCAGTGCCAACTACGAGCAGTACTTC.

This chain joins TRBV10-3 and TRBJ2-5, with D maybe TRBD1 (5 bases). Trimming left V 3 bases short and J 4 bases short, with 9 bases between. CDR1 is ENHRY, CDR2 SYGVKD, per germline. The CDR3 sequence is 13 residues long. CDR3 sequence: CAISEGERETQYF. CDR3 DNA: TGTGCCATCAGTGAAGGGGAACGAGAGACCCAGTACTTC.

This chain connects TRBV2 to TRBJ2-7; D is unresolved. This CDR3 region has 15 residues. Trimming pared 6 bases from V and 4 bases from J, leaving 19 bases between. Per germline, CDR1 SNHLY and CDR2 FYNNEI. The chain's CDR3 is CASSSNGVAKYEQYV. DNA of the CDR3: TGTGCCAGCAGCTCCAATGGGGTGGCAAAATACGAGCAGTACGTC.

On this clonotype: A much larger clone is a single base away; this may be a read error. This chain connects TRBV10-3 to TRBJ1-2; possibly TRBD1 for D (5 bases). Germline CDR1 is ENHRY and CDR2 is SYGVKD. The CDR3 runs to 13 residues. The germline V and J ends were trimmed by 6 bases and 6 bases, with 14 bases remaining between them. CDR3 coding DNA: TGTGCCATCAGACGCCAGGGAGGTGATGGCTACACCTTC. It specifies CAIRRQGGDGYTF.

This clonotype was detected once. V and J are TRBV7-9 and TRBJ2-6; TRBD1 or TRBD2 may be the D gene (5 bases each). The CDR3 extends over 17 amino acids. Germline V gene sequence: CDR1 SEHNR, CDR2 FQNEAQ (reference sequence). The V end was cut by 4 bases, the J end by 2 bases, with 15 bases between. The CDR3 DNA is TGTGCCAGCAGCTCCCCGGGACCTAGGGCTGGGGCCAACGTCCTGACTTTC. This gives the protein CASSSPGPRAGANVLTF.

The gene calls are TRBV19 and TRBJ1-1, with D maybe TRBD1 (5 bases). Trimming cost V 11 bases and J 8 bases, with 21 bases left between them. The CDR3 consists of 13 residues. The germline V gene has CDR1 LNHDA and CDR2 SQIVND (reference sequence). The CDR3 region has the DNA TGTGCCTGGAGAGGGACGGCGAGCGTAGAAGCTTTCTTT. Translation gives CAWRGTASVEAFF.

The CDR3 DNA reads as TGTGCCAGCAGTTACTCCGGTATCCAGTCAAGCGATTCACCCCTCCACTTT. Translated, it gives CASSYSGIQSSDSPLHF. The V gene is TRBV6-5, the J gene TRBJ1-6; no clear D. The CDR3 length is 17 residues. The germline V gene encodes CDR1 MNHEY and CDR2 SVGAGI. V was clipped by 0 bases and J by 8 bases, with 17 bases between them.

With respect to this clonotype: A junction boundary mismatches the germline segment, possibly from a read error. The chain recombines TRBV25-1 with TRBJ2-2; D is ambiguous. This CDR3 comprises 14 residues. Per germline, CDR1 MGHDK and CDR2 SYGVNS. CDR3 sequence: CTSRDISGTGELFF. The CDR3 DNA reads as TGTACCAGCAGAGATATCTCGGGTACCGGGGAGCTGTTTTTT.

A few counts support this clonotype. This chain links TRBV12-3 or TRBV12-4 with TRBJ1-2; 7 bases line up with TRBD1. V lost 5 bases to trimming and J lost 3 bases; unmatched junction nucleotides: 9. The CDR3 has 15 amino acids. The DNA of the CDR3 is TGTGCCAGCAGTCGATATACTGACAGGGACTATGGCTACACCTTC. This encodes CASSRYTDRDYGYTF.

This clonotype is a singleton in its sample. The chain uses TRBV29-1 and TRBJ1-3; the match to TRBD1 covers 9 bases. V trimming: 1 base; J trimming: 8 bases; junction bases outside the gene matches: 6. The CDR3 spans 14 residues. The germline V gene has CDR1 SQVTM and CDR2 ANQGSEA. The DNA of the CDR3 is TGCAGCGTTGAAGGGACAGGGGATGGCTACACCATATATTTT. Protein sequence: CSVEGTGDGYTIYF.